The rows below give T cell receptor beta chains drawn from one sample of a study of brain T cells in children with intractable seizures. Sequencing used immunoSEQ multiplex PCR; TCRdb keeps in-frame clones, though not all of them. Altogether fewer than 80,000 clones are present, 90% to 97% being singletons, with the ten largest covering 0.3% to 0.4%. The source material was peripheral blood, sampled at surgery. The receptors stem from a boy in the first two years of life with focal cortical dysplasia and intractable seizures. The CDR3 runs from the conserved cysteine through the conserved F or W. The D gene is left open where the match is weak. Size tells how often a clone was seen (once, few, many) or the class of an expanded clone, and some rows leave it out.

NA	TRBV6-2/TRBV6-3	NA	TRBJ2-7	TGTGCCAGCAGTTACGCGGACCCCTACGAGCAGTACTTC	CASSYADPYEQYF
NA	TRBV9	TRBD1	TRBJ2-5	TGTGCCAGCAGCCCGTTGAGACAGGGTACAGAGACCCAGTACTTC	CASSPLRQGTETQYF
NA	TRBV11-3	NA	TRBJ2-1	TGTGCCAGCAGTTTAAAACGGGGTAGTCAAAGCTCCTACAATGAGCAGTTCTTC	CASSLKRGSQSSYNEQFF
NA	TRBV25-1	NA	TRBJ1-2	TGTGCCAGCAGGGACTGGACAGACTATGGCTACACCTTC	CASRDWTDYGYTF
NA	TRBV27	NA	TRBJ2-1	TGTGCCAGCAGCTCCCCCCGGACTAAGCGTTCGGAGCAGTTCTTC	CASSSPRTKRSEQFF
NA	TRBV7-8	NA	TRBJ2-1	TGTGCCAGCAGCGCCGTCATACTAGCACCTGGCCACAATGAGCAGTTCTTC	CASSAVILAPGHNEQFF
NA	TRBV25-1	NA	TRBJ2-7	TGTGCCAGCAGTAATTACTACGAGCAGTACTTC	CASSNYYEQYF
NA	TRBV24-1	TRBD2	TRBJ2-3	TGTGCCACCAGTGATAGCGGGAGTAGGACAGATACGCAGTATTTT	CATSDSGSRTDTQYF
NA	TRBV29-1	TRBD1	TRBJ1-3	TGCAGCGTTGAGGGACAGGGGGCAGGAAACACCATATATTTT	CSVEGQGAGNTIYF
NA	TRBV4-1	TRBD2	TRBJ2-7	TGCGCCAGCAGCCAAGCCGGGACTAGCGGGGGTACGGGGGAGCAGTACTTC	CASSQAGTSGGTGEQYF
NA	TRBV18	NA	TRBJ1-5	TGTGCCAGCTCACCGGGGGGGAATAGCAATCAGCCCCAGCATTTT	CASSPGGNSNQPQHF
few	TRBV7-8	NA	TRBJ1-1	TGTGCCAGCAGCTTGGGGACGAGCACTGAAGCTTTCTTT	CASSLGTSTEAFF
NA	TRBV6-2/TRBV6-3	NA	TRBJ1-1	TGTGCCAGCAGTCGCCCGGCAGGTACCACTGAAGCTTTCTTT	CASSRPAGTTEAFF
NA	TRBV5-4	NA	TRBJ1-1	TGTGCCAGCACCTCCGGGCAGGGAGGGACTGAAGCTTTCTTT	CASTSGQGGTEAFF
NA	TRBV7-2	TRBD2	TRBJ2-3	TGTGCCAGCAGCTTAGGGACTAGCGGGGGCACAGATACGCAGTATTTT	CASSLGTSGGTDTQYF
NA	TRBV4-1	NA	TRBJ2-3	TGCGCCAGCAGCCCATCGGGGGTAGGGTCCCTACCCACAGATACGCAGTATTTT	CASSPSGVGSLPTDTQYF
NA	TRBV12-5	NA	TRBJ1-1	TGTGCTAGTGGTTTGGTAGATAAGGGCCATGGGGGCACTGAAGCTTTCTTT	CASGLVDKGHGGTEAFF
NA	TRBV9	TRBD2	TRBJ2-3	TGTGCCAGCAGCCCGCGAGGAGCGGGGTTCCGGACAGATACGCAGTATTTT	CASSPRGAGFRTDTQYF
NA	TRBV13	TRBD2	TRBJ2-5	TGTGCCAGCAGGAAAGCGGGGGGGCAAGAGACCCAGTACTTC	CASRKAGGQETQYF
NA	TRBV5-1	TRBD1	TRBJ1-6	TGCGCCAGCAGCTTGCAGGGGGCGTTTTCACCCCTCCACTTT	CASSLQGAFSPLHF
NA	TRBV5-5	TRBD2	TRBJ2-1	TGTGCCAGCAGCTACGGACTAGCGGGATTGGAGCAGTTCTTC	CASSYGLAGLEQFF
NA	TRBV5-1	TRBD1	TRBJ1-6	TGCGCCAGCAGACGGGTCAGGGGGCCTACCTCGGACGCTTCACCCCTCCACTTT	CASRRVRGPTSDASPLHF
NA	TRBV6-5	NA	TRBJ1-2	TGTGCCAGCAGGGGTACAGGGATCTATGGCTACACCTTC	CASRGTGIYGYTF
once	TRBV20-1	TRBD2	TRBJ2-3	TGCAGTGCTAGTAGACTAGCGGGGGCCCAGTGGGATACGCAGTATTTT	CSASRLAGAQWDTQYF
NA	TRBV23-1	NA	TRBJ2-6	TGCGCCAGCAGTATGGCCGGGGTCTCTGGGGCCAACGTCCTGACTTTC	CASSMAGVSGANVLTF
NA	TRBV7-9	NA	TRBJ2-3	TGTGCCAGCAGCCCAGTTCGGGGAGCCCTCACAGATACGCAGTATTTT	CASSPVRGALTDTQYF
NA	TRBV7-8	NA	TRBJ2-6	TGTGCCAGCAGCTTAGATTCAGGGCCAGGGGCCAACGTCCTGACTTTC	CASSLDSGPGANVLTF
once	TRBV6-8	NA	TRBJ1-6	TGTGCCAGCAGATTGAGGGCTTTCTATAATTCACCCCTCCACTTT	CASRLRAFYNSPLHF
NA	TRBV19	TRBD1	TRBJ2-5	TGTGCCAGTAGTATAGGAGGGGCAGGGGGCGGCCAAGAGACCCAGTACTTC	CASSIGGAGGGQETQYF
NA	TRBV19	TRBD1	TRBJ2-2	TGTGCCAGTACCCCAAGGGACAGGGGGGCTTCTACCGGGGAGCTGTTTTTT	CASTPRDRGASTGELFF
NA	TRBV12-3/TRBV12-4	NA	TRBJ2-1	TGTGCCAGCAGTTTAAGAGGGTTTGGTGAGCAGTTCTTC	CASSLRGFGEQFF
NA	TRBV6-5	TRBD2	TRBJ2-3	TGTGCCAGCAGTTACGGACTAGCGGCAAACACAGATACGCAGTATTTT	CASSYGLAANTDTQYF
NA	TRBV19	TRBD1	TRBJ1-1	TGTGCCAGTAGTTACAGGGGTTCCGAAGCTTTCTTT	CASSYRGSEAFF
NA	TRBV9	NA	TRBJ2-7	TGTGCCAGCAGCGTAGGAGGGGGAAACTACGAGCAGTACTTC	CASSVGGGNYEQYF
NA	TRBV6-5	NA	TRBJ1-6	TGTGCCAGCAGTTACAACTCCTATAATTCACCCCTCCACTTT	CASSYNSYNSPLHF
NA	TRBV5-8	NA	TRBJ2-2	TGTGCCAGCAGCCTTACCACCGGGGAGCTGTTTTTT	CASSLTTGELFF
NA	TRBV11-2	NA	TRBJ1-2	TGTGCCAGCAGCTTAACCCCAGGTCCATATGGCTACACCTTC	CASSLTPGPYGYTF